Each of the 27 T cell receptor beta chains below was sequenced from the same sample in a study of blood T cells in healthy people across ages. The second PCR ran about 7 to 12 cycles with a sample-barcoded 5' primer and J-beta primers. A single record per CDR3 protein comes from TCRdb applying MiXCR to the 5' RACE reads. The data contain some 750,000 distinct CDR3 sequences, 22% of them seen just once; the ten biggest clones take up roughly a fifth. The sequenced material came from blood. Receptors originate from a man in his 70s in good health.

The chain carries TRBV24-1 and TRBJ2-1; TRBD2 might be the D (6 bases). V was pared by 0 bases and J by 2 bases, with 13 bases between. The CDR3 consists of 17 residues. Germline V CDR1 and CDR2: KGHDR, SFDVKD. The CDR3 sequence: CATSDLLGTGAYNEQFF. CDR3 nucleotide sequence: TGTGCCACCAGTGATTTGCTAGGGACGGGAGCCTACAATGAGCAGTTCTTC.

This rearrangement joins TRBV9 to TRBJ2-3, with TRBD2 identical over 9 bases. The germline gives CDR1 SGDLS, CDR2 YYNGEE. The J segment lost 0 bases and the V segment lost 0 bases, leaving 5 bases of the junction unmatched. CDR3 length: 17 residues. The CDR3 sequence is CASSVESSGVSTDTQYF. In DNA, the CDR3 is TGTGCCAGCAGCGTAGAGTCTAGCGGGGTCAGCACAGATACGCAGTATTTT.

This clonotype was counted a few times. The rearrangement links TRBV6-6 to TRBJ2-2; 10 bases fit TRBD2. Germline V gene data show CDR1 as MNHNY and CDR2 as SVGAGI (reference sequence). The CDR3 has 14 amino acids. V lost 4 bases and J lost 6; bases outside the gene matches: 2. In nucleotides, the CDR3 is TGTGCCAGCAGTTCCGGGACTAGCGCCGGGGAGCTGTTTTTT. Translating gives CASSSGTSAGELFF.

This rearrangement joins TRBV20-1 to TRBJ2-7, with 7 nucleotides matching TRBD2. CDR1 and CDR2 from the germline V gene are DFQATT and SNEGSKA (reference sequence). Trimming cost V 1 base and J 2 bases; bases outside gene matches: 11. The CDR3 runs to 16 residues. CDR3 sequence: CSARVPGRVFPYEQYF. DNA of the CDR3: TGCAGTGCTAGAGTGCCGGGGAGGGTATTTCCCTACGAGCAGTACTTC.

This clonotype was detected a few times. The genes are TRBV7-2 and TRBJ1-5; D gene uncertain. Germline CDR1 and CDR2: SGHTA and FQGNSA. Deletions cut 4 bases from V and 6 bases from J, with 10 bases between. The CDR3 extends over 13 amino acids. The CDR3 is CASSSLLSQPQHF. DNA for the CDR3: TGTGCCAGCAGCTCCCTGCTAAGTCAGCCCCAGCATTTT.

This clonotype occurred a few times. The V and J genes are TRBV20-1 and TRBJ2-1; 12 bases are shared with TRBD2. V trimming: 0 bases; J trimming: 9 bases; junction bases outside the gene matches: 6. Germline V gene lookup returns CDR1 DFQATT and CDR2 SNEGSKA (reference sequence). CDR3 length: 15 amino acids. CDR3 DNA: TGCAGTGCTAGAGATCGACTAGCGGGAGTAGGTGAGCAGTTCTTC. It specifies CSARDRLAGVGEQFF.

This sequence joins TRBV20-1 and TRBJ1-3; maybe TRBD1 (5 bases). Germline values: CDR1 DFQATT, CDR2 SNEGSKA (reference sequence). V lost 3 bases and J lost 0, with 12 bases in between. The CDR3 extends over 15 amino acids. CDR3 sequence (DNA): TGCAGTGCTAGGGGGAGCAGGGTCTCTGGAAACACCATATATTTT. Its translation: CSARGSRVSGNTIYF.

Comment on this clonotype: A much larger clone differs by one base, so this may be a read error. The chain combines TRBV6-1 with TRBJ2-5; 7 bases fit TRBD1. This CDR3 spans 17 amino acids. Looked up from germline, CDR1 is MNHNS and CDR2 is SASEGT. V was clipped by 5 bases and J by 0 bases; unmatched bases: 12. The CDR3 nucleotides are TGTGCCAGCAGTCCCTGGGGTAGCAGGGGGTACCAAGAGACCCAGTACTTC. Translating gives CASSPWGSRGYQETQYF.

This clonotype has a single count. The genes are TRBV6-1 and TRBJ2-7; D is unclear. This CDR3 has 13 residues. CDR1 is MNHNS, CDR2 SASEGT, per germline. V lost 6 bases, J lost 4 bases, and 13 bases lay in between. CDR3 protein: CASSPSSNYEQYF. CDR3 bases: TGTGCCAGCAGCCCGAGTAGCAATTACGAGCAGTACTTC.

The CDR3 DNA is TGTGCCAGCAGGTTTAAGGGGGCTGAAGCTTTCTTT. It codes for CASRFKGAEAFF. J is TRBJ1-1 and V is TRBV6-5; tentative D call: TRBD1 (6 bases). Germline CDR1 MNHEY, CDR2 SVGAGI. This CDR3 comprises 12 residues. Trimming pared 6 bases from V and 6 bases from J, leaving 11 bases between.

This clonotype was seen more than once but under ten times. The CDR3 spells CASSPTSGQYNEQFF. CDR3 nucleotide sequence: TGCGCCAGCAGTCCGACTAGCGGACAATACAATGAGCAGTTCTTC. The rearrangement joins TRBV5-1 to TRBJ2-1, with 9 bases identical to TRBD2. This CDR3 contains 15 residues. V was clipped by 5 bases and J by 4 bases; unmatched bases: 7. Germline values: CDR1 SGHRS, CDR2 YFSETQ.

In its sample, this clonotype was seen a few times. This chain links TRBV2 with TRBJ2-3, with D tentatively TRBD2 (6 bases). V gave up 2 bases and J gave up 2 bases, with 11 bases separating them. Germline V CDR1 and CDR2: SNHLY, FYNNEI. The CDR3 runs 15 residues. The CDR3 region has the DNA TGTGCCAGCAGTGAATTCGGGGGACCCACAGATACGCAGTATTTT. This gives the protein CASSEFGGPTDTQYF.

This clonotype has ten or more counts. CDR3 in DNA: TGTGCCAGCAGTTACTCGGGGAATAGCAATCAGCCCCAGCATTTT. This sequence encodes CASSYSGNSNQPQHF. V is TRBV6-6 and J is TRBJ1-5; D ambiguous. Germline V gene data show CDR1 as MNHNY and CDR2 as SVGAGI (reference sequence). The CDR3 length is 15 residues. Between the trimmed V and J ends, which lost 0 bases and 0 bases, there was a span of 6 bases.

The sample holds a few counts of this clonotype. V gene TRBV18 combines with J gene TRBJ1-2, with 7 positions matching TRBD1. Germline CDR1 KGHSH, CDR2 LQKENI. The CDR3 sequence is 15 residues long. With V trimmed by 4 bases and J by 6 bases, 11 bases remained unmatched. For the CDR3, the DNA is TGTGCCAGCTCACAACCCGGGACAGCCAACCATGGCTACACCTTC. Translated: CASSQPGTANHGYTF.

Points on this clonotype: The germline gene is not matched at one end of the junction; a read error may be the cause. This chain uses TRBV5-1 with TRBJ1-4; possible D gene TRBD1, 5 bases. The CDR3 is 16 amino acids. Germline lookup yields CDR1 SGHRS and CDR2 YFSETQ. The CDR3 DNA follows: TGCGCCAGCGGCTTGGTGGTCGCAGGGACGAATGAAAAACTGTTTTTT. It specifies CASGLVVAGTNEKLFF. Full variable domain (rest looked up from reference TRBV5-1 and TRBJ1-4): KAGVTQTPRYLIKTRGQQVTLSCSPISGHRSVSWYQQTPGQGLQFLFEYFSETQRNKGNFPGRFSGRQFSNSRSEMNVSTLELGDSALYLCASGLVVAGTNEKLFFGSGTQLSVL.

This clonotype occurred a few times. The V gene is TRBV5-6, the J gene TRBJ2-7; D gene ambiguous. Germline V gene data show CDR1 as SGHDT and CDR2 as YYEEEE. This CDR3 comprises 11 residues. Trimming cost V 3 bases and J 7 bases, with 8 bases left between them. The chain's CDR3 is CASSYTREQYF. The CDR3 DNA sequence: TGTGCCAGCAGCTATACTCGGGAGCAGTACTTC.

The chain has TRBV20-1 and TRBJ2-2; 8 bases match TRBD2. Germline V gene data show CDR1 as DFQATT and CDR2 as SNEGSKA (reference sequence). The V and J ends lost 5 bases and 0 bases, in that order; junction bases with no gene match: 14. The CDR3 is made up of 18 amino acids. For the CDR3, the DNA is TGCAGTGCTGAGGCTTACTGGGGAGCGGGGGCGAACACCGGGGAGCTGTTTTTT. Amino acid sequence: CSAEAYWGAGANTGELFF.

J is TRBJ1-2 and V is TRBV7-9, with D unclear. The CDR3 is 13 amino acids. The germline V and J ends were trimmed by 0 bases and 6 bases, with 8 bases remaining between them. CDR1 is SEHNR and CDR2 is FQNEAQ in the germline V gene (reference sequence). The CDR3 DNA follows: TGTGCCAGCAGCTTAGCAACTATCAATGGCTACACCTTC. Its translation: CASSLATINGYTF.

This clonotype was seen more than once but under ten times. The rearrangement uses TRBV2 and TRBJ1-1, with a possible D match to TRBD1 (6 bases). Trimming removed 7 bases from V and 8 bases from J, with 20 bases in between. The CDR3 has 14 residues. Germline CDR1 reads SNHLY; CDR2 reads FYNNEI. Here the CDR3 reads CASNLHREGEEAFF. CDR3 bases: TGTGCCAGCAACCTTCACAGGGAGGGGGAAGAAGCTTTCTTT.

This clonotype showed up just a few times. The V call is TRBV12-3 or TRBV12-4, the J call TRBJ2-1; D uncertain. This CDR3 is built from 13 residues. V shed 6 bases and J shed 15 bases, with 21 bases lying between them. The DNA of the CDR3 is TGTGCCAGCAGCCTTAGTTTCCCCCATAAGCTGTTCTTC. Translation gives CASSLSFPHKLFF.

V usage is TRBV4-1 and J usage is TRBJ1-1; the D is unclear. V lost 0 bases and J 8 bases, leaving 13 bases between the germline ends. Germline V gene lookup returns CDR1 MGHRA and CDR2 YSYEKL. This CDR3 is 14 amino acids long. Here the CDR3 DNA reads TGCGCCAGCAGCCAAGATCCAGACTTAGGAGAAGCTTTCTTT. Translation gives CASSQDPDLGEAFF.

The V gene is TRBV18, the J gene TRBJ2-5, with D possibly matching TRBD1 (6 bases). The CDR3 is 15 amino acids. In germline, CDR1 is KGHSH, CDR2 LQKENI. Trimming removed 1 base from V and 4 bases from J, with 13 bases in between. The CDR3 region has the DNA TGTGCCAGCTCACCACGTATGGACAGTCGAGAGACCCAGTACTTC. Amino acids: CASSPRMDSRETQYF.

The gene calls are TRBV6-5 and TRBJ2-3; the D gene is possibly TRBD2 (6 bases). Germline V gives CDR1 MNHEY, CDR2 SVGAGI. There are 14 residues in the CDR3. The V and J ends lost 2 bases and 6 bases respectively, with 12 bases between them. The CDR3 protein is CASSYRGSGDTQYF. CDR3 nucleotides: TGTGCCAGCAGTTACCGGGGGTCGGGGGATACGCAGTATTTT.

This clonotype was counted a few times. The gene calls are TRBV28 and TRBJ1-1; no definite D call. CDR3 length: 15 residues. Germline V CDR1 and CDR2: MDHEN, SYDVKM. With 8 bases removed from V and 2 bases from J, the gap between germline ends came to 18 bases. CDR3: CASRSARIRNTEAFF. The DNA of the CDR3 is TGTGCCAGCCGCAGTGCGAGGATCAGAAACACTGAAGCTTTCTTT.

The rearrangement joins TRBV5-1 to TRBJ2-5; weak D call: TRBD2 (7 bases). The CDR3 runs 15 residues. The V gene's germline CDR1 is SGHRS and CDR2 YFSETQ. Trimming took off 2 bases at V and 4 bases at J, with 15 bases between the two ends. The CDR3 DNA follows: TGCGCCAGCAGCTTAGAGTGGGGGGGCCGAGAGACCCAGTACTTC. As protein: CASSLEWGGRETQYF.

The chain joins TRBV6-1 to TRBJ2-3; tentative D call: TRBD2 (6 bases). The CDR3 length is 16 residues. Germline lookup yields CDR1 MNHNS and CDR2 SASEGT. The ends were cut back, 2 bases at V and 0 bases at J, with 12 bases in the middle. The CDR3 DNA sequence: TGTGCCAGCAGTGAATGGCGGGGATCTAGCACAGATACGCAGTATTTT. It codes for CASSEWRGSSTDTQYF.

CDR3 residues: CSARDGAKLAKNIQYF. The CDR3 nucleotides read TGCAGTGCTAGAGATGGGGCGAAGCTAGCCAAAAACATTCAGTACTTC. The V and J genes are TRBV20-1 and TRBJ2-4; TRBD1 is a possible D gene (5 bases). The V gene lost 0 bases and the J gene lost 0 bases, with 12 bases spanning the gap. CDR1 is DFQATT, CDR2 SNEGSKA, per germline (reference sequence). The CDR3 runs to 16 residues.